This TCR beta chain is from a study of blood T cells in healthy people across ages. Regarding the study as a whole: Possibly confounding the expanded clonotype changes was the fact that donor CMV status was unknown.

Trimming pared 1 base from V and 2 bases from J, leaving 13 bases between. The CDR3 contains 16 residues. CDR1 SGHRS and CDR2 YFSETQ come from the germline V gene. Combining a sample-barcoded 5' primer with a J-beta primer mix, a second PCR ran for 7 to 11 cycles. The template-switch adaptor was a 5' adaptor with 12 random nucleotides. It tagged each cDNA molecule. TCRdb used MiXCR to reprocess the 5' RACE reads, holding one entry per CDR3 protein. Among about 1.4 million distinct CDR3 sequences, around 59% were seen once, and the ten largest hold 5% to 7%. As regards this clonotype: Its antigen remains unidentified.

The TCR was taken from a man between 18 and 29 years old in good health. Source material: blood. The chain links TRBV5-1 to TRBJ2-1; no clear D. In nucleotides, the CDR3 is TGCGCCAGCAGCTTGTTTGCGGACCTTACCTACAATGAGCAGTTCTTC. This gives the protein CASSLFADLTYNEQFF. The complete variable domain, with remaining parts taken from reference TRBV5-1 and TRBJ2-1, reads KAGVTQTPRYLIKTRGQQVTLSCSPISGHRSVSWYQQTPGQGLQFLFEYFSETQRNKGNFPGRFSGRQFSNSRSEMNVSTLELGDSALYLCASSLFADLTYNEQFFGPGTRLTVL.